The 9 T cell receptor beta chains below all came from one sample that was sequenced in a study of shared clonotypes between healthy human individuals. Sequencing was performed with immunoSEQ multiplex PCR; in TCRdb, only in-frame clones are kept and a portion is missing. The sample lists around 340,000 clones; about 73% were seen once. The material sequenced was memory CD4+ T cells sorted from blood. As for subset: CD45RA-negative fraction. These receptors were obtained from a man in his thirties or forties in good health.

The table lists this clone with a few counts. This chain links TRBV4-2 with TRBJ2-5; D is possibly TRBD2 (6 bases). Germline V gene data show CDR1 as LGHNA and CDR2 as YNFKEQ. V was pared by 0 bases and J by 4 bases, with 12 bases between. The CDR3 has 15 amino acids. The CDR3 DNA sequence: TGTGCCAGCAGCCAAGAGGCACTAGCTTTAGAGACCCAGTACTTC. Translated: CASSQEALALETQYF.

The CDR3 spells CASEISGTPTGNEQFF. DNA of the CDR3: TGTGCCAGCGAAATATCCGGGACACCCACGGGTAATGAGCAGTTCTTC. This sequence joins TRBV18 and TRBJ2-1; D possibly corresponds to TRBD1 (6 bases). The length of the CDR3 is 16 residues. Trimming pared 8 bases from V and 7 bases from J, leaving 24 bases between. The germline V gene has CDR1 KGHSH and CDR2 LQKENI.

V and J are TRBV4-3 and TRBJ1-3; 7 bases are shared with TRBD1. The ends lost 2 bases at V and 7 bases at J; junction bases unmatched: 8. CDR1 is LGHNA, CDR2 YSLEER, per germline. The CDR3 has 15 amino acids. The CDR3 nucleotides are TGCGCCAGCAGCCAAAGGACAGGCCCCGGGAACACCATATATTTT. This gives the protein CASSQRTGPGNTIYF.

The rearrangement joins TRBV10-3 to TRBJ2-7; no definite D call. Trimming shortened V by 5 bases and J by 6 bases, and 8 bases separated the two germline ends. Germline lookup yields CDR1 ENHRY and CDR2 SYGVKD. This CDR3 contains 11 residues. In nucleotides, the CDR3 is TGTGCCATCAGTATACTCGGCGAGCAGTACTTC. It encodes CAISILGEQYF.

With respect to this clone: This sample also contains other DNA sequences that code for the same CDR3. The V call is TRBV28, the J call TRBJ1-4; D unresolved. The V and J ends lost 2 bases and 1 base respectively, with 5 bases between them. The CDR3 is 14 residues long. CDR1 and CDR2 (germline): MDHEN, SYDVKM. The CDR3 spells CASSLGGTNEKLFF. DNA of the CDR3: TGTGCCAGCAGTTTAGGCGGAACTAATGAAAAACTGTTTTTT.

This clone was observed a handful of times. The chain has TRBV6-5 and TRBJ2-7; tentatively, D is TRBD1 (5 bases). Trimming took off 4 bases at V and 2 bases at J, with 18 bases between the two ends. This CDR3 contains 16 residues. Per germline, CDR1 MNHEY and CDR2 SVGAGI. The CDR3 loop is CASSSRPGQGAYEQYF. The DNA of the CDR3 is TGTGCCAGCAGTTCCCGGCCTGGGCAGGGCGCCTACGAGCAGTACTTC.

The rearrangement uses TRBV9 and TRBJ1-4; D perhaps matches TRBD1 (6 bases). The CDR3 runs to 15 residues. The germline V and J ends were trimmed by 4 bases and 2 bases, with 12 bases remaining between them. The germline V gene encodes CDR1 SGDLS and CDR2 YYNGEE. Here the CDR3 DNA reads TGTGCCAGCAGCCGCGCGGGACACACTAATGAAAAACTGTTTTTT. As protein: CASSRAGHTNEKLFF.

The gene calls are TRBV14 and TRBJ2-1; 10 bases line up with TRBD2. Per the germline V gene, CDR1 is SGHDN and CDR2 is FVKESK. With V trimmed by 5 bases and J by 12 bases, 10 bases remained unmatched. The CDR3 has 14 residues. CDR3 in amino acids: CASSEDSGRRGQFF. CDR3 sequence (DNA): TGTGCCAGCAGCGAGGATAGCGGGAGGAGGGGGCAGTTCTTC.

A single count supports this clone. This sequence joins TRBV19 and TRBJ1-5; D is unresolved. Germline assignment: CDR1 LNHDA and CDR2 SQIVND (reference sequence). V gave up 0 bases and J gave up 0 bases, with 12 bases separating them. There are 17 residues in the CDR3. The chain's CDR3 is CASSIDRSGYSNQPQHF. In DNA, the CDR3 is TGTGCCAGTAGTATAGATCGCTCTGGGTATAGCAATCAGCCCCAGCATTTT. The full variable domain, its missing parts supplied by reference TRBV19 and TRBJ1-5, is DGGITQSPKYLFRKEGQNVTLSCEQNLNHDAMYWYRQDPGQGLRLIYYSQIVNDFQKGDIAEGYSVSREKKESFPLTVTSAQKNPTAFYLCASSIDRSGYSNQPQHFGDGTRLSIL.